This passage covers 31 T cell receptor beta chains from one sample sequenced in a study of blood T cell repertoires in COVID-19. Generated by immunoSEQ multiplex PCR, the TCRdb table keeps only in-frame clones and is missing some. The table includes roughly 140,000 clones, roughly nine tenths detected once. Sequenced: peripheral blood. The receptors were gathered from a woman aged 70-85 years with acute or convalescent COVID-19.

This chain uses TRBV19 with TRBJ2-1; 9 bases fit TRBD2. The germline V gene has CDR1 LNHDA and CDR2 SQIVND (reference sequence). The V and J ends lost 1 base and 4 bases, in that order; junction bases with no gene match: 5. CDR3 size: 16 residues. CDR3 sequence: CASSIVLRGGYNEQFF. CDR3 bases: TGTGCCAGTAGTATAGTGTTGCGGGGGGGTTACAATGAGCAGTTCTTC.

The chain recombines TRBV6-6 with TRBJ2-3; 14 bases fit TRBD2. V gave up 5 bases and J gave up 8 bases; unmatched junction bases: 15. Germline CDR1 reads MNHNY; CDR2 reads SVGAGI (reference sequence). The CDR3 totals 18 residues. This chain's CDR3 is CASSPGLAGGLTRGTQYF. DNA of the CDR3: TGTGCCAGCAGTCCCGGACTAGCGGGGGGCCTGACTCGGGGTACGCAGTATTTT.

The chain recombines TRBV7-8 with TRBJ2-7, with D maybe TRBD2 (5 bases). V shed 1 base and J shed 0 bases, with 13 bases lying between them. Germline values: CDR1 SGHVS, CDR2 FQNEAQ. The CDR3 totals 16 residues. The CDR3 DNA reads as TGTGCCAGCAGCTTAGGTCGCGGAGGAGGCTCCTACGAGCAGTACGTC. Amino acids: CASSLGRGGGSYEQYV.

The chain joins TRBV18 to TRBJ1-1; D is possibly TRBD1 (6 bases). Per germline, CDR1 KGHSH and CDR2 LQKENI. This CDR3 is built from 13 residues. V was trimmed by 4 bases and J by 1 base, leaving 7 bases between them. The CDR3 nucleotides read TGTGCCAGCTCACTGGACAGGAACACTGAAGCTTTCTTT. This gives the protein CASSLDRNTEAFF. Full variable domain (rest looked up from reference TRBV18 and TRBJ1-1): NAGVMQNPRHLVRRRGQEARLRCSPMKGHSHVYWYRQLPEEGLKFMVYLQKENIIDESGMPKERFSAEFPKEGPSILRIQQVVRGDSAAYFCASSLDRNTEAFFGQGTRLTVV.

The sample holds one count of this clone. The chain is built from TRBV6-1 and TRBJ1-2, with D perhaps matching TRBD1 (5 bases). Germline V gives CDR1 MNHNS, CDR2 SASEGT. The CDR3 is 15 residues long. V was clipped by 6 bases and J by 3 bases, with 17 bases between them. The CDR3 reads CASSLTGSPYYGYTF. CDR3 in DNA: TGTGCCAGCAGCCTCACAGGATCTCCCTACTATGGCTACACCTTC.

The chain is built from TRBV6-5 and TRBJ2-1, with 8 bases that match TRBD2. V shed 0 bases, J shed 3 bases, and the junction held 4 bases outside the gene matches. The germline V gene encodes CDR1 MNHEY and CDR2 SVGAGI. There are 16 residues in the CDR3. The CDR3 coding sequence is TGTGCCAGCAGTTACTCGAAAGCGGGGGTCTACAATGAGCAGTTCTTC. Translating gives CASSYSKAGVYNEQFF.

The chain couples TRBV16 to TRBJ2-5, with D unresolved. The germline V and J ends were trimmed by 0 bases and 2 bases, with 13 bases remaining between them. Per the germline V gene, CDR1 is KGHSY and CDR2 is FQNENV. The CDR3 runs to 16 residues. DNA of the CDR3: TGTGCCAGCAGCCAATCTAGAGCAGGTGTTCAAGAGACCCAGTACTTC. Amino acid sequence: CASSQSRAGVQETQYF.

The CDR3 here is CASSGLPYTEAFF. The CDR3 region has the DNA TGTGCCAGCAGCGGACTGCCTTACACTGAAGCTTTCTTT. The J gene is TRBJ1-1, the V gene TRBV2; D remains ambiguous. This CDR3 is built from 13 residues. Trimming took off 6 bases at V and 3 bases at J, with 11 bases between the two ends. CDR1 is SNHLY, CDR2 FYNNEI, per germline.

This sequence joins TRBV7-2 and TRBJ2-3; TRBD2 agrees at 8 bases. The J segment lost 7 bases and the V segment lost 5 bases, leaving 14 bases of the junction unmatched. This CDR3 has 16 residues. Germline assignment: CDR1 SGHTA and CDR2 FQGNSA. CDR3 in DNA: TGTGCCAGCAGCCCTATCCCGGGACTAGGGGAGCATACGCAGTATTTT. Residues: CASSPIPGLGEHTQYF.

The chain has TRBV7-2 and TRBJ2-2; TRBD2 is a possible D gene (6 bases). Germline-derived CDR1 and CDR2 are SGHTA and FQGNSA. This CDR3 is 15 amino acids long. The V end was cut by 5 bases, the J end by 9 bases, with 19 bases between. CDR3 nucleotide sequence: TGTGCCAGCAGCCTCCCGACTAGTTCCTTCCGGGAGCTGTTTTTT. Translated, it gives CASSLPTSSFRELFF.

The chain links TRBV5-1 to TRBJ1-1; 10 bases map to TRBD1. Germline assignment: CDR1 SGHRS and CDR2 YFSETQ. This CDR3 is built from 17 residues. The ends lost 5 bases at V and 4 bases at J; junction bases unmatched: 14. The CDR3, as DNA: TGCGCCAGCAGTCGAGGACAGGGGGAACCAGGGGGCACTGAAGCTTTCTTT. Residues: CASSRGQGEPGGTEAFF.

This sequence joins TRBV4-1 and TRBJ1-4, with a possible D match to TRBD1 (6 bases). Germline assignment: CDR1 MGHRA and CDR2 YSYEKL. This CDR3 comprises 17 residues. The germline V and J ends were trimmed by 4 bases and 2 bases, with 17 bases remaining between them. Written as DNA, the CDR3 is TGCGCCAGCAGCCCCAATTTACTCAGGGGTACTAATGAAAAACTGTTTTTT. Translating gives CASSPNLLRGTNEKLFF.

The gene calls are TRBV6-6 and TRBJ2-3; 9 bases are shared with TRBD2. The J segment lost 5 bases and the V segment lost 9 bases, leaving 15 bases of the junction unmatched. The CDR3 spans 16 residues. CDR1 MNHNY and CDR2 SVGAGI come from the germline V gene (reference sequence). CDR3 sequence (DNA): TGTGCCAGTTGGAGCTCCGGCGGGGGGGCGGGAGATACGCAGTATTTT. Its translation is CASWSSGGGAGDTQYF.

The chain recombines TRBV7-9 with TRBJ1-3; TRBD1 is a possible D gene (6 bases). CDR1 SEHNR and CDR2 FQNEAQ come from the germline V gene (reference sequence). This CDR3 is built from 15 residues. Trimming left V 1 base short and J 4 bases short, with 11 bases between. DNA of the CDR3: TGTGCCAGCAGCTTAGTAGGGACAACCGGAAACACCATATATTTT. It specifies CASSLVGTTGNTIYF.

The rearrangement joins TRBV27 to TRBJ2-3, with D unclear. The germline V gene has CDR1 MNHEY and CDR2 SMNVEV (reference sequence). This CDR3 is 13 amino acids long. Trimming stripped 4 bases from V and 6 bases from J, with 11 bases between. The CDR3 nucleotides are TGTGCCAGCAGTTCGTCCTCTCCGGATACGCAGTATTTT. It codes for CASSSSSPDTQYF.

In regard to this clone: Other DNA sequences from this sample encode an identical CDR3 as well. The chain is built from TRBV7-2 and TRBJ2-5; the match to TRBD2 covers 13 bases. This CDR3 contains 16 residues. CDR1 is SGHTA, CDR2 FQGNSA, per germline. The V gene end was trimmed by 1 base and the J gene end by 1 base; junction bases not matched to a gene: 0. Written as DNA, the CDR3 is TGTGCCAGCAGCTTAGGACTAGCGGGGGGCCAAGAGACCCAGTACTTC. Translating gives CASSLGLAGGQETQYF.

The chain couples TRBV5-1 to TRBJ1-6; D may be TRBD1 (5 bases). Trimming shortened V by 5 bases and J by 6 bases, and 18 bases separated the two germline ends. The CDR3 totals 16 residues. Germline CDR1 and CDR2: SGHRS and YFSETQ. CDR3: CASSLWLGGGNSPLHF. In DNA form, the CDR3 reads TGCGCCAGCAGTCTTTGGCTGGGGGGGGGTAATTCACCCCTCCACTTT.

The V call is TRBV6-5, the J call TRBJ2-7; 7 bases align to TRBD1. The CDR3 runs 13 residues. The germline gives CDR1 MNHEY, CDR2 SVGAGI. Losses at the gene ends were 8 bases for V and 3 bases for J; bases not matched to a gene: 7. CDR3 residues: CASARTGGYEQYV. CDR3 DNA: TGTGCCAGCGCCCGGACAGGAGGCTACGAGCAGTACGTC.

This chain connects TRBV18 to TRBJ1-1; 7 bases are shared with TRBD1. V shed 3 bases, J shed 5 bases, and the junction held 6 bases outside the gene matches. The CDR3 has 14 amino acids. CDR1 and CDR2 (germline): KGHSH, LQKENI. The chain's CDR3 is CASSPSSGGTEAFF. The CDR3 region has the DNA TGTGCCAGCTCACCCTCTTCAGGGGGAACTGAAGCTTTCTTT. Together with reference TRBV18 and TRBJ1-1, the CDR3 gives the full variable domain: NAGVMQNPRHLVRRRGQEARLRCSPMKGHSHVYWYRQLPEEGLKFMVYLQKENIIDESGMPKERFSAEFPKEGPSILRIQQVVRGDSAAYFCASSPSSGGTEAFFGQGTRLTVV.

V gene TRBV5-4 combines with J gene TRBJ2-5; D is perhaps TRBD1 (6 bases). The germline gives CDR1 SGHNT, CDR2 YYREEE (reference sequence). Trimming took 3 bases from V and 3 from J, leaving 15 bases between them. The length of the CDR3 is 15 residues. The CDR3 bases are TGTGCCAGCAGCTCGGCCTCGGGACAAAAAGAGACCCAGTACTTC. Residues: CASSSASGQKETQYF.

The CDR3 coding sequence is TGTGCCAGCACTCCTCGGGGAGGTATTAACAATCAGCCCCAGCATTTT. Amino acids: CASTPRGGINNQPQHF. This sequence joins TRBV28 and TRBJ1-5; D not resolved. Between the trimmed V and J ends, which lost 7 bases and 3 bases, there was a span of 19 bases. CDR1 MDHEN and CDR2 SYDVKM come from the germline V gene. CDR3 length: 16 residues.

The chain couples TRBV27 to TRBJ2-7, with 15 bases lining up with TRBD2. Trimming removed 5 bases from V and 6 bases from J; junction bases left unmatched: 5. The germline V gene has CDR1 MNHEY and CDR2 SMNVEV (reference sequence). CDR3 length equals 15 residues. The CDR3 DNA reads TGTGCCAGCAGTCCAGGACTAGCGGGGGGGGTCGAGCAGTACGTC. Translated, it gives CASSPGLAGGVEQYV.

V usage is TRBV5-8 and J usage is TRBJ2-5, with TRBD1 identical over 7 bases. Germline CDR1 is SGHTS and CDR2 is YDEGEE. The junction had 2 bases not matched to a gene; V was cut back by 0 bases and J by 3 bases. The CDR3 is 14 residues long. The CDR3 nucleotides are TGTGCCAGCAGCTTGGGGCAGGGGGAAGAGACCCAGTACTTC. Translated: CASSLGQGEETQYF. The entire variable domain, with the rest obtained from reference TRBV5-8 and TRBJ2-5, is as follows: EAGVTQSPTHLIKTRGQQATLRCSPISGHTSVYWYQQALGLGLQFLLWYDEGEERNRGNFPPRFSGRQFPNYSSELNVNALELEDSALYLCASSLGQGEETQYFGPGTRLLVL.

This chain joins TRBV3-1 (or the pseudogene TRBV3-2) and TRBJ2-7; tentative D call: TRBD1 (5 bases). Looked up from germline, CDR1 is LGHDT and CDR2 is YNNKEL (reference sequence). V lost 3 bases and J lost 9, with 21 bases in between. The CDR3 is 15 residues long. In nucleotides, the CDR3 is TGTGCCAGCAGCCAGGAACGACAGACCGAGAGTGGGCAGTACTTC. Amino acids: CASSQERQTESGQYF.

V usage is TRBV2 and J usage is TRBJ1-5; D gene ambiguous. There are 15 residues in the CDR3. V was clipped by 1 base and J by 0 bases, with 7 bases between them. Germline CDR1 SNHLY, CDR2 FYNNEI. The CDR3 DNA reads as TGTGCCAGCAGTGAAGGAACAGATAGCAATCAGCCCCAGCATTTT. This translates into CASSEGTDSNQPQHF.

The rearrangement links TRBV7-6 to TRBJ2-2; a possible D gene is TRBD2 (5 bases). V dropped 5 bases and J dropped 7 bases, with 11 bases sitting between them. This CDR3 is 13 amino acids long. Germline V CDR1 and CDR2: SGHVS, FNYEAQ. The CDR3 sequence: CASSPRVIGELFF. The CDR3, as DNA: TGTGCCAGCAGCCCGAGGGTTATCGGGGAGCTGTTTTTT.

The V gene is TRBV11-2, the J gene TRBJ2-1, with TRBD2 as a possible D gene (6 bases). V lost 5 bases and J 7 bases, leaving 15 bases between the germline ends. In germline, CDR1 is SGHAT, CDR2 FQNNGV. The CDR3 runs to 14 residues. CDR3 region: CASSPRLGRNEQFF. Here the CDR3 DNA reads TGTGCCAGCAGCCCCCGGCTTGGGAGGAATGAGCAGTTCTTC.

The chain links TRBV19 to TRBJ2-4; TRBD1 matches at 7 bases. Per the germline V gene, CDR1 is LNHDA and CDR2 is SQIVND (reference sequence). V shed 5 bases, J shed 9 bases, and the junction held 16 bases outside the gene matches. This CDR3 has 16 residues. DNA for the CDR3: TGTGCCAGTAGTGCGGCCTCGACAGGGCATGAGGGCATTCAGTACTTC. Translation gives CASSAASTGHEGIQYF.

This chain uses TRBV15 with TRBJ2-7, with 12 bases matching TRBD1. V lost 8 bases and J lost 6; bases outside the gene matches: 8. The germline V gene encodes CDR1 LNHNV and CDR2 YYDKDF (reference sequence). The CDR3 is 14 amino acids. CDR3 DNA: TGTGCCACCGCACGGGACAGGGGGCTCAGCGAGCAGTACGTC. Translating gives CATARDRGLSEQYV.

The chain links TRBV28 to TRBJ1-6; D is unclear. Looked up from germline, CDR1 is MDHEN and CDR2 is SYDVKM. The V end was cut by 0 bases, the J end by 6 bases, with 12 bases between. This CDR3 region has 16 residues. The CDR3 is CASSLWGRFINSPLHF. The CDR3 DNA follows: TGTGCCAGCAGTTTATGGGGCAGATTTATTAATTCACCCCTCCACTTT. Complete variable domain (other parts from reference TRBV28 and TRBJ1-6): DVKVTQSSRYLVKRTGEKVFLECVQDMDHENMFWYRQDPGLGLRLIYFSYDVKMKEKGDIPEGYSVSREKKERFSLILESASTNQTSMYLCASSLWGRFINSPLHFGNGTRLTVT.

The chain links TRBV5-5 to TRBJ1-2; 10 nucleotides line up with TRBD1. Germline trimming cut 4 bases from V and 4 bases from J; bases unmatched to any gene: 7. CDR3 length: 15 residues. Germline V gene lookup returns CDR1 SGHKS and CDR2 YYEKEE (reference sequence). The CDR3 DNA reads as TGTGCCAGCAGCCCCCGGGACAGGGGCTTCTATGGCTACACCTTC. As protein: CASSPRDRGFYGYTF. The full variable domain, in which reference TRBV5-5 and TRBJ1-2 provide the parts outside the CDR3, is DAGVTQSPTHLIKTRGQQVTLRCSPISGHKSVSWYQQVLGQGPQFIFQYYEKEERGRGNFPDRFSARQFPNYSSELNVNALLLGDSALYLCASSPRDRGFYGYTFGSGTRLTVV.